What follows are 14 T cell receptor beta chains derived from one specimen sequenced in a study of T cell repertoires in cytomegalovirus infection. TCRdb ran MiXCR on the reads and lists one entry per CDR3 protein. The repertoire holds more than 85,000 distinct CDR3 sequences, with 25% to 30% as singletons. The antigens of these receptors remain unknown. Sequenced here: CD8+ T cells from cultured PBMCs, sampled from culture after CMV antigen stimulation. All receptors come from a human donor in good health (CMV status not recorded). Some clones in this sample may be carry-over from other donors' samples.

V is TRBV7-6 and J is TRBJ2-1; D is unclear. Germline V gene lookup returns CDR1 SGHVS and CDR2 FNYEAQ. CDR3 size: 13 residues. Trimming pared 1 base from V and 8 bases from J, leaving 9 bases between. The CDR3 bases are TGTGCCAGCAGCTTAGTGAGTGGTCATGAGCAGTTCTTC. This translates into CASSLVSGHEQFF.

This clonotype was seen many times. The V and J genes are TRBV7-9 and TRBJ2-7, with D perhaps TRBD1 or TRBD2 (5 bases each). The CDR3 is 15 amino acids. V lost 2 bases to trimming and J lost 3 bases, with 14 bases between them. Germline CDR1 is SEHNR and CDR2 is FQNEAQ (reference sequence). The CDR3 sequence is CASSLLGETLYEQYF. The CDR3 region has the DNA TGTGCCAGCAGCTTATTGGGGGAAACTCTCTACGAGCAGTACTTC.

This chain links TRBV2 with TRBJ2-7; TRBD1 matches 9 bases. V lost 8 bases and J lost 2; bases outside the gene matches: 10. Germline CDR1 SNHLY, CDR2 FYNNEI. The CDR3 consists of 15 residues. The CDR3 sequence: CASRERTGDTYEQYF. CDR3 bases: TGTGCCAGCCGGGAAAGGACAGGGGACACCTACGAGCAGTACTTC.

This clonotype was picked up a small number of times. As DNA, the CDR3 is TGTGCCATCAGTGACCTCACAGGGATGGGCACCGGGGAGCTGTTTTTT. It encodes CAISDLTGMGTGELFF. This chain connects TRBV10-3 to TRBJ2-2, with a possible D match to TRBD1 (6 bases). V was pared by 3 bases and J by 4 bases, with 15 bases between. The CDR3 spans 16 residues. Germline values: CDR1 ENHRY, CDR2 SYGVKD.

This clonotype was recorded a few times. The rearrangement uses TRBV7-2 and TRBJ2-1, with 8 positions matching TRBD2. Germline V gene sequence: CDR1 SGHTA, CDR2 FQGNSA. V dropped 3 bases and J dropped 3; count of bases not matched to a gene: 4. This CDR3 region has 15 residues. The DNA for the CDR3 is TGTGCCAGCAGCTTGGGCGGGGGGAACTACAATGAGCAGTTCTTC. Protein: CASSLGGGNYNEQFF.

This clonotype was seen a few times. The chain combines TRBV10-3 with TRBJ1-1, with D possibly matching TRBD1 (5 bases). Deletions cut 5 bases from V and 3 bases from J, with 7 bases between. The CDR3 covers 12 residues. Germline CDR1 and CDR2: ENHRY and SYGVKD. CDR3 nucleotide sequence: TGTGCCATCAGTTTGGGGGACACTGAAGCTTTCTTT. Protein sequence: CAISLGDTEAFF.

This clonotype was observed a few times. The chain employs TRBV6-6 and TRBJ2-3; either TRBD1 or TRBD2 may fit D (5 bases each). Germline V gene sequence: CDR1 MNHNY, CDR2 SVGAGI (reference sequence). With 1 base removed from V and 3 bases from J, the gap between germline ends came to 11 bases. This CDR3 spans 15 amino acids. The CDR3 sequence is CASSYYRWGTDTQYF. As DNA, the CDR3 is TGTGCCAGCAGTTACTACCGATGGGGGACAGATACGCAGTATTTT.

This clonotype was recorded at least ten times. The chain joins TRBV7-2 to TRBJ2-1; perhaps TRBD2 as D (6 bases). This CDR3 is built from 16 residues. V was shortened by 5 bases and J by 6 bases, with 20 bases between the two germline ends. Germline V gene data show CDR1 as SGHTA and CDR2 as FQGNSA. The CDR3 loop is CASSPLRLVGGNEQFF. The CDR3 DNA reads TGTGCCAGCAGCCCATTAAGGTTGGTGGGAGGCAATGAGCAGTTCTTC.

The sample holds many counts of this clonotype. The rearrangement uses TRBV7-8 and TRBJ1-2; D might be TRBD1 (6 bases). The ends were cut back, 0 bases at V and 4 bases at J, with 12 bases in the middle. The germline gives CDR1 SGHVS, CDR2 FQNEAQ. The CDR3 has 15 amino acids. The CDR3 DNA follows: TGTGCCAGCAGCTTAGCGAAAGGGGGTGGCTATGGCTACACCTTC. It yields the protein CASSLAKGGGYGYTF.

This clonotype was counted between two and nine times. The chain carries TRBV7-2 and TRBJ1-1, with a weak D call TRBD1 (5 bases). The CDR3 totals 13 residues. CDR1 is SGHTA and CDR2 is FQGNSA in the germline V gene. The V gene lost 2 bases and the J gene lost 5 bases, with 9 bases spanning the gap. CDR3 DNA sequence: TGTGCCAGCAGCTTAACGGGGGGGACTGAAGCTTTCTTT. This translates into CASSLTGGTEAFF.

In this sample, this clonotype turned up many times. The chain carries TRBV7-6 and TRBJ1-6, with D possibly TRBD1 on 5 matching bases. Germline V CDR1 and CDR2: SGHVS, FNYEAQ. This CDR3 is 14 amino acids long. V gave up 5 bases and J gave up 4 bases, with 9 bases separating them. DNA for the CDR3: TGTGCCAGCAGCCGCGGGGGGTATAATTCACCCCTCCACTTT. Protein: CASSRGGYNSPLHF.

About this clonotype: At one of its ends the junction is not consistent with the germline gene, which may arise from a read error. The CDR3 DNA follows: TGTGCCAGCAGCACCCGGGACAGCGCCACACTGGAGACCCTGTACTTC. This translates into CASSTRDSATLETLYF. The genes are TRBV27 and TRBJ2-5, with TRBD1 identical over 7 bases. The CDR3 runs 16 residues. Germline V gives CDR1 MNHEY, CDR2 SMNVEV (reference sequence).

This clonotype was detected a few times. The V call is TRBV27, the J call TRBJ2-7; D ambiguous. There are 13 residues in the CDR3. Germline V CDR1 and CDR2: MNHEY, SMNVEV (reference sequence). V was cut by 3 bases and J by 1 base, with 7 bases left in between. The CDR3 here is CASSFGQSYEQYF. The CDR3 DNA follows: TGTGCCAGCAGTTTCGGGCAGTCCTACGAGCAGTACTTC.

The chain has TRBV27 and TRBJ1-5; D unclear. Deletions cut 5 bases from V and 4 bases from J, with 9 bases between. The CDR3 covers 13 residues. Germline V lookup: CDR1 MNHEY, CDR2 SMNVEV (reference sequence). This chain's CDR3 is CASSPTLNQPQHF. The CDR3 DNA reads TGTGCCAGCAGTCCGACCCTAAATCAGCCCCAGCATTTT.